The 18 T cell receptor beta chains below were found in one sample sequenced in a study of identical twins. TCRdb re-called the 5' RACE reads through MiXCR, storing one row per CDR3 protein. The sample lists 1.5 million or so distinct CDR3 sequences, less than 40% occurring once. Sequenced input: cord blood. The source is a newborn girl in good health.

The rearrangement uses TRBV7-9 and TRBJ2-7; D not resolved. The CDR3 length is 12 residues. CDR1 and CDR2 from the germline V gene are SEHNR and FQNEAQ (reference sequence). The ends were cut back, 6 bases at V and 6 bases at J, with 12 bases in the middle. CDR3 nucleotide sequence: TGTGCCAGCAGGGATCGGAAGGGCGAGCAGTACTTC. Residues: CASRDRKGEQYF.

Concerning this clonotype: A much larger clone is a single base away; this may be a read error. This chain connects TRBV13 to TRBJ2-1; the match to TRBD2 covers 14 bases. The J call is in doubt because the DNA end fits TRBJ2-7 better. The length of the CDR3 is 16 residues. Germline CDR1 is PRHDT and CDR2 is FYEKMQ (reference sequence). CDR3 protein: CASSLTSGGVYNEQYF. In nucleotides, the CDR3 is TGTGCCAGCAGCTTGACTAGCGGGGGGGTCTACAATGAGCAGTACTTC.

This sequence joins TRBV7-2 and TRBJ2-3; D is perhaps TRBD1 or TRBD2 (5 bases each). The CDR3 has 15 residues. Trimming left V 0 bases short and J 10 bases short, with 17 bases between. Germline V gene lookup returns CDR1 SGHTA and CDR2 FQGNSA. In DNA, the CDR3 is TGTGCCAGCAGCTTAGCGGGGGTAATCTTCGGGGCGCAGTATTTT. It is translated as CASSLAGVIFGAQYF. Variable domain in full (rest from reference TRBV7-2 and TRBJ2-3): GAGVSQSPSNKVTEKGKDVELRCDPISGHTALYWYRQSLGQGLEFLIYFQGNSAPDKSGLPSDRFSAERTGGSVSTLTIQRTQQEDSAVYLCASSLAGVIFGAQYFGPGTRLTVL.

There are a few counts of this clonotype. The chain couples TRBV19 to TRBJ2-7; 8 nucleotides match TRBD1. The trim removed 2 bases at V and 6 bases at J, leaving 3 bases unmatched. From germline, CDR1 is LNHDA and CDR2 SQIVND (reference sequence). The CDR3 length is 13 residues. This CDR3 is CASSILTGAEQYF. CDR3 nucleotide sequence: TGTGCCAGTAGTATACTGACAGGGGCCGAGCAGTACTTC.

The V gene is TRBV20-1, the J gene TRBJ2-5, with D possibly being TRBD2 (6 bases). Per germline, CDR1 DFQATT and CDR2 SNEGSKA (reference sequence). This CDR3 region has 13 residues. With 6 bases removed from V and 7 bases from J, the gap between germline ends came to 18 bases. The CDR3 spells CSAHATSRGTQYF. The CDR3 DNA reads TGCAGTGCCCACGCTACTAGCCGCGGGACCCAGTACTTC.

Only a few counts were recorded for this clonotype. V is TRBV6-6 and J is TRBJ2-7; 7 bases line up with TRBD2. V was pared by 2 bases and J by 5 bases, with 9 bases of the junction left unmatched. The CDR3 runs to 15 residues. CDR1 and CDR2 from the germline V gene are MNHNY and SVGAGI (reference sequence). The CDR3 coding sequence is TGTGCCAGCAGTTACAGGACGGGGGGTGTCGACGAGCAGTACTTC. Its protein product is CASSYRTGGVDEQYF.

This clonotype occurred many times. This rearrangement joins TRBV4-2 to TRBJ1-4; no clear D gene. The CDR3 spans 14 residues. V gave up 1 base and J gave up 2 bases, with 5 bases separating them. Germline V gene data show CDR1 as LGHNA and CDR2 as YNFKEQ. In DNA, the CDR3 is TGTGCCAGCAGCCAAGGGGGTACTAATGAAAAACTGTTTTTT. This codes for CASSQGGTNEKLFF.

This chain joins TRBV18 and TRBJ2-5, with D hard to call. V was pared by 4 bases and J by 4 bases, with 19 bases between. The CDR3 contains 16 residues. From germline, CDR1 is KGHSH and CDR2 LQKENI. The CDR3 loop reads CASSRNTGIGIETQYF. The CDR3, as DNA: TGTGCCAGCTCACGAAACACCGGCATTGGGATAGAGACCCAGTACTTC.

This clonotype appeared a few times. The chain couples TRBV7-2 to TRBJ2-3; D unclear. V was clipped by 9 bases and J by 0 bases, with 10 bases between them. The CDR3 has 13 amino acids. Per germline, CDR1 SGHTA and CDR2 FQGNSA. The CDR3 DNA follows: TGTGCCAGTATAAGTACTAGCACAGATACGCAGTATTTT. Its protein is CASISTSTDTQYF.

This clonotype was counted between two and nine times. The chain is built from TRBV4-2 and TRBJ2-7, with 13 nucleotides matching TRBD2. V lost 1 base and J lost 4; bases outside the gene matches: 4. The CDR3 is 16 amino acids. Germline lookup yields CDR1 LGHNA and CDR2 YNFKEQ. DNA of the CDR3: TGTGCCAGCAGCCAAGGGGGACTAGCGGGAAAGTACGAGCAGTACTTC. Translation gives CASSQGGLAGKYEQYF.

This clonotype was counted only a few times. The chain has TRBV14 and TRBJ2-1; the D is unclear. V lost 4 bases and J lost 13, with 11 bases in between. Germline assignment: CDR1 SGHDN and CDR2 FVKESK. This CDR3 has 11 amino acids. CDR3: CASSRNLEQFF. The CDR3 coding sequence is TGTGCCAGCAGCCGAAATTTAGAACAGTTCTTC.

The rearrangement joins TRBV6-2 or TRBV6-3 to TRBJ1-5; D gene uncertain. Trimming took 4 bases from V and 7 from J, leaving 14 bases between them. The CDR3 spans 14 residues. CDR1 is MNHEY, CDR2 SVGEGT, per germline. CDR3 coding DNA: TGTGCCAGCAGTTCCGCGGCCCTGATCCAGCCCCAGCATTTT. Amino acid sequence: CASSSAALIQPQHF.

This clonotype was counted ten times or more. The gene calls are TRBV10-3 and TRBJ1-2, with D possibly matching TRBD1 (5 bases). Trimming removed 0 bases from V and 5 bases from J, with 16 bases in between. The CDR3 length is 16 residues. CDR1 and CDR2 (germline): ENHRY, SYGVKD. This CDR3 is CAISESTARGVYGYTF. The DNA for the CDR3 is TGTGCCATCAGTGAGTCGACAGCGCGGGGAGTTTATGGCTACACCTTC.

This clonotype was seen a few times. This chain links TRBV10-3 with TRBJ2-5, with TRBD2 matching over 9 bases. This CDR3 spans 16 amino acids. Germline V gene sequence: CDR1 ENHRY, CDR2 SYGVKD. Trimming cost V 0 bases and J 0 bases; bases outside gene matches: 2. This CDR3 is CAISESGLAHQETQYF. In nucleotides, the CDR3 is TGTGCCATCAGTGAGTCAGGACTAGCGCACCAAGAGACCCAGTACTTC.

This clonotype was observed a handful of times. V and J are TRBV18 and TRBJ2-7, with 9 bases fitting TRBD2. The J segment lost 3 bases and the V segment lost 0 bases, leaving 6 bases of the junction unmatched. From germline, CDR1 is KGHSH and CDR2 LQKENI. This CDR3 contains 16 residues. The CDR3 region has the DNA TGTGCCAGCTCACCACCGGGACTAGCCAGGATCTACGAGCAGTACTTC. It encodes CASSPPGLARIYEQYF.

The chain recombines TRBV24-1 with TRBJ2-2, with a tentative D call TRBD1 (6 bases). The ends were cut back, 9 bases at V and 0 bases at J, with 16 bases in the middle. The CDR3 runs 16 residues. CDR1 and CDR2 (germline): KGHDR, SFDVKD. This CDR3 is CATGARDTSNTGELFF. The CDR3 DNA is TGTGCCACCGGGGCCCGGGACACCTCGAACACCGGGGAGCTGTTTTTT.

This clonotype was counted ten times or more. The chain recombines TRBV29-1 with TRBJ2-7; perhaps D is TRBD1 or TRBD2 (5 bases each). Per germline, CDR1 SQVTM and CDR2 ANQGSEA. Trimming cost V 1 base and J 1 base, with 14 bases left between them. This CDR3 spans 15 amino acids. The CDR3 protein is CSVEGGAGPSYEQYF. CDR3 in DNA: TGCAGCGTTGAAGGAGGGGCAGGCCCTTCCTACGAGCAGTACTTC.

This clonotype showed up just a few times. The chain recombines TRBV4-1 with TRBJ1-1; tentatively, D is TRBD1 (6 bases). The V gene's germline CDR1 is MGHRA and CDR2 YSYEKL. The length of the CDR3 is 17 residues. Trimming removed 2 bases at V and 6 bases at J, with 22 bases between. The CDR3 reads CASSQIRGRLAVAEAFF. DNA of the CDR3: TGCGCCAGCAGCCAAATACGGGGGCGTCTGGCGGTGGCTGAAGCTTTCTTT.